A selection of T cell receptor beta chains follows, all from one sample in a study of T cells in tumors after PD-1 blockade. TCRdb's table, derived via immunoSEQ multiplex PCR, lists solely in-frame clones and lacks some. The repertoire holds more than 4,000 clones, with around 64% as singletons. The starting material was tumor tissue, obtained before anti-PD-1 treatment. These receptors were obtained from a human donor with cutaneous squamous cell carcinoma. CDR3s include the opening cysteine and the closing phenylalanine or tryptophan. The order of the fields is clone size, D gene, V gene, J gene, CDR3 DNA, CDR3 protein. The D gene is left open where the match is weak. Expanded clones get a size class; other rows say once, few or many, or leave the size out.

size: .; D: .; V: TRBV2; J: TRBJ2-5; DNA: TGTGCCAGCAACGCAGGGACTTTGGGCCAAGAGACCCAGTACTTC; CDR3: CASNAGTLGQETQYF
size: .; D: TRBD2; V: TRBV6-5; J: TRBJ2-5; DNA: TGTGCCAGCAGTTCGATTAGCGGGGGCCGGCACTTC; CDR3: CASSSISGGRHF
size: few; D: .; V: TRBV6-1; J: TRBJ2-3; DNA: TGTGCCAGCAGTGAACCGATAAGGTGGGGCACAGATACGCAGTATTTT; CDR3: CASSEPIRWGTDTQYF
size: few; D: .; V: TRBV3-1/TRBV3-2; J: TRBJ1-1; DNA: TGTGCCAGCAGCCCCCCGGGGGGGGACAACACTGAAGCTTTCTTT; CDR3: CASSPPGGDNTEAFF
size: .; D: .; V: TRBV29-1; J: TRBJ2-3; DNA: TGCAGCGTTGAAACGGGATCGCAGTATTTT; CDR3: CSVETGSQYF
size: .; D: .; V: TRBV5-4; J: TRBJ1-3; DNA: TGTGCCAGCAGCTTGCCAGCCTCTGGAAACACCATATATTTT; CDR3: CASSLPASGNTIYF
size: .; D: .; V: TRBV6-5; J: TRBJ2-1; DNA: TGTGCCAGCAGCTACTCCGGTGAGCAGTTCTTC; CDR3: CASSYSGEQFF
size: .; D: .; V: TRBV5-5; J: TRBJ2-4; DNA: TGTGCCAGCAGCTTGGATGCCAAAAACATTCAGTACTTC; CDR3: CASSLDAKNIQYF
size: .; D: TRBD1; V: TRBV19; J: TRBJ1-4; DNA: TGTGCCAGCGCCGGGACAGTTAATGAAAAACTGTTTTTT; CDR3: CASAGTVNEKLFF
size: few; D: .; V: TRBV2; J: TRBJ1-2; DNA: TGTGCCAGCAGGCCCTCGGACAGCTATGGCTACACCTTC; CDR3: CASRPSDSYGYTF
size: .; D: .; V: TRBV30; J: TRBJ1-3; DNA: TGTGCCTGGAGTACAGGCTCTGGAAACACCATATATTTT; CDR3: CAWSTGSGNTIYF
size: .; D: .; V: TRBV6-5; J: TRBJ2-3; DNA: TGTGCCAGCAGGGGGCACAGCACAGATACGCAGTATTTT; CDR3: CASRGHSTDTQYF
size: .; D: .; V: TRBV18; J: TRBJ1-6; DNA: TGTGCCAGCTCACCCCGGGACCCACTTTCACCCCTCCACTTT; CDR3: CASSPRDPLSPLHF
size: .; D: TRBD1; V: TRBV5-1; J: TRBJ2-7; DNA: TGCGCCAGCAGCTCGGGACAGTACCACGAGCAGTACTTC; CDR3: CASSSGQYHEQYF
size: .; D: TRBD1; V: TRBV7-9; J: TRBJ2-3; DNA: TGTGCCAGCAACCGACAGGGATTAACAGATACGCAGTATTTT; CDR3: CASNRQGLTDTQYF
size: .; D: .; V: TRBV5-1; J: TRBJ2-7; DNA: TGCGCCAGCAGCTTGGATAGGGGGGGGGCGAGGAACGAGCAGTACTTC; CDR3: CASSLDRGGARNEQYF
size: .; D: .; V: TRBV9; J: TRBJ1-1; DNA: TGTGCCAGCAGCGTAGGACCCGCTGCTGGGGGGGAAGCTTTCTTT; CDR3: CASSVGPAAGGEAFF